This T cell receptor beta chain was retrieved from a study of T cell responses to AZD1222 COVID-19 vaccine. As for the study in general: Pooled samples include second doses given at about 4 or 12 weeks. Study findings and constraints: Females outnumbered males among donors, who were mostly white British; clonal diversity was possibly underestimated. A rise in Spike-specific TCR breadth and depth followed two AZD1222 doses.

With respect to this clone: Its cognate antigen is unknown.

Germline lookup yields CDR1 MNHEY and CDR2 SMNVEV (reference sequence). The germline V and J ends were trimmed by 3 bases and 1 base, with 12 bases remaining between them. The length of the CDR3 is 16 residues. Only in-frame clones appear in the TCRdb table, and some are missing; sequencing was by immunoSEQ multiplex PCR. The sample lists around 140,000 clones; 80% to 90% were seen once. This receptor was obtained from an adult in good health. The chain uses TRBV27 and TRBJ2-2; D gene unclear. Material: peripheral blood, obtained on day 0 of AZD1222 vaccination. This CDR3 is CASSFIDGLNTGELFF. The CDR3 DNA follows: TGTGCCAGCAGTTTTATTGACGGCTTGAACACCGGGGAGCTGTTTTTT.